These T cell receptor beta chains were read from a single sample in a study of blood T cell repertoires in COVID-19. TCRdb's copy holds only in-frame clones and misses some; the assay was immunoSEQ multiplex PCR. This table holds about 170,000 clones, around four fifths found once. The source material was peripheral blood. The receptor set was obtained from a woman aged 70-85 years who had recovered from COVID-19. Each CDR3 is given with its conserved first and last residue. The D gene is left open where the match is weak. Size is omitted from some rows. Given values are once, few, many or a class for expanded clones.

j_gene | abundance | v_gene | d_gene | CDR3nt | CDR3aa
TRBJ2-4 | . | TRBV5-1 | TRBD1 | TGCGCCAGCAGCTTGGGGACAGGTGAAAACATTCAGTACTTC | CASSLGTGENIQYF
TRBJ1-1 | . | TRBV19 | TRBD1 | TGTGCCAGTAGTATTGGAGGACAGGGGGGCACTGAAGCTTTCTTT | CASSIGGQGGTEAFF
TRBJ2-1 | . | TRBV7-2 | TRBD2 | TGTGCCAGCAGCTTAGTGGGGGGACTAGCGGCTAATGAGCAGTTCTTC | CASSLVGGLAANEQFF
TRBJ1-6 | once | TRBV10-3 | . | TGTGCCATCAGTGATCCCTCGGACAGCTATAATTCACCCCTCCACTTT | CAISDPSDSYNSPLHF
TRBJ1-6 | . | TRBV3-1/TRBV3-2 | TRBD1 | TGTGCCAGCAGCCACATACAGGGGTCCGATTCACCCCTCCACTTT | CASSHIQGSDSPLHF
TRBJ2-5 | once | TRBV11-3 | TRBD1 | TGTGCCAGCAGCTTAGGGGGGGCAGGGGGCGAGACCCAGTACTTC | CASSLGGAGGETQYF
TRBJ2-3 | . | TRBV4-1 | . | TGCGCCAGCAGCCCCTACCGACCGACAGGGAAGCCGGCGGGATCTAGCACAGATACGCAGTATTTT | CASSPYRPTGKPAGSSTDTQYF
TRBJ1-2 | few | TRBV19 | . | TGTGCCAGTAGCCTCTCCGGGACACGGTCGACGACGGGAGGCTACACCTTC | CASSLSGTRSTTGGYTF
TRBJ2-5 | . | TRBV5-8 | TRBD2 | TGTGCCAGCAGCAAACGACTAGCGGCGGAGACCCAGTACTTC | CASSKRLAAETQYF
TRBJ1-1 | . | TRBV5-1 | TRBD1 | TGCGCCAGCAGCGGGATGACAGGGCTGGGGAACACTGAAGCTTTCTTT | CASSGMTGLGNTEAFF
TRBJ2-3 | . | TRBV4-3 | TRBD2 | TGCGCCAGCAGCCCCCGGGGGGGTAGTGCCGATACGCAGTATTTT | CASSPRGGSADTQYF
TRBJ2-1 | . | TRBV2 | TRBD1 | TGTGCCAGCACGGGCGGGACAGGGGACAATGAGCAGTTCTTC | CASTGGTGDNEQFF
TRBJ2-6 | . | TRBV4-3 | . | TGCGCCAGCAGCCAAGATCCGAGGGCCGCAAGCTCTGGGGCCAACGTCCTGACTTTC | CASSQDPRAASSGANVLTF
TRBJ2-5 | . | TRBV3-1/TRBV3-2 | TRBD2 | TGTGCCAGCAGCCAAGTTCTAGCGGGAGAGACCCAGTACTTC | CASSQVLAGETQYF
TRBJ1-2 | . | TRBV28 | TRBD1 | TGTGCCAGCAGACCGACAGGGGGGGTCTATGGCTACACCTTC | CASRPTGGVYGYTF
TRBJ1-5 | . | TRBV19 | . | TGTGCCAGTAGTCCGCCCGGCAGGGGCCGGGAGCCCCAGCATTTT | CASSPPGRGREPQHF
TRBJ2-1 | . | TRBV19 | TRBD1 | TGTGCCAGTAGTATGGACCGGGACAGGGCATACAATGAGCAGTTCTTC | CASSMDRDRAYNEQFF
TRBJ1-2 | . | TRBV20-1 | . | TGCAGTGCTAGCCGTTCGGGTGCCTACACCTTC | CSASRSGAYTF
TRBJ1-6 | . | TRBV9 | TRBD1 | TGTGCCAGCAGCTCCGGACAGGGGGCCAGCTCCTATAATTCACCCCTCCACTTT | CASSSGQGASSYNSPLHF
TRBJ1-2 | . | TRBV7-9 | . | TGTGCCAGCACCCCCCTCTATGGCTACACCTTC | CASTPLYGYTF
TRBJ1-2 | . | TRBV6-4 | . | TGTGCCAGCAGTGACCGTGCCAGGGATCCTACCTATGGCTACACCTTC | CASSDRARDPTYGYTF
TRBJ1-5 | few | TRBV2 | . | TGTGCCAGCAGTGAAAGAGGAGGGAGAGGTCAGCCCCAGCATTTT | CASSERGGRGQPQHF
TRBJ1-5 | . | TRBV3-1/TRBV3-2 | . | TGTGCCAGCAGCCAAGGGGGGCCCCAGCCCCAGCATTTT | CASSQGGPQPQHF
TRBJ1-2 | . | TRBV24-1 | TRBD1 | TGTGCCACCAGTGGGCCGGGACAGGGGGCTTACGGCTACACCTTC | CATSGPGQGAYGYTF
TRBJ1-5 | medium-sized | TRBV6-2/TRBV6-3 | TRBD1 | TGTGCCAGCAGTTATTTCGGGACAGGCCTCACACGGCCCCAGCATTTT | CASSYFGTGLTRPQHF